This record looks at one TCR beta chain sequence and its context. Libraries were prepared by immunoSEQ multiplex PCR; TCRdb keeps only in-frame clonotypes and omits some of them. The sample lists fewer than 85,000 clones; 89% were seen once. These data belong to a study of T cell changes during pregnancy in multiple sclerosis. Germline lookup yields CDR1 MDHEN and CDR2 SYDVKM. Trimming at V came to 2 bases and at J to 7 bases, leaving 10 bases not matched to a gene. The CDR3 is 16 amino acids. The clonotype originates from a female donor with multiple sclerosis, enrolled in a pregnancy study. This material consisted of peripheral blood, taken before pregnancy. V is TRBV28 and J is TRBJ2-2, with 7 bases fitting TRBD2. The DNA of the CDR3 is TGTGCCAGCAGTTTACTGGGACTATTCTCCGTCGGGGAGCTGTTTTTT. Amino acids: CASSLLGLFSVGELFF.